The T cell receptor beta chain described here comes from a study of blood T cell repertoires in COVID-19. For the study at large: COVID-19 samples collected from the United States, Italy and Spain covered acute and convalescent phases.

Authors' processing steps: Reference gene primer amplification gave estimated nucleated cell counts. Method: immunoSEQ multiplex PCR; TCRdb's copy keeps in-frame clones and lacks some. The DNA gave D and trimming, while V, J and clone size come from that table. The top ten clones hold about 7% of a sample with about 360,000 clones, 70% to 90% of them seen once. This clone has just one count. V was trimmed by 6 bases and J by 1 base, leaving 12 bases between them. This CDR3 is 13 amino acids long. Germline V lookup: CDR1 SQVTM, CDR2 ANQGSEA. Sequencing input: peripheral blood. The TCR originated in a woman aged 55-75 years with COVID-19, enrolled during active disease. V and J are TRBV29-1 and TRBJ1-1; D is undetermined. CDR3 region: CSVGGQQNTEAFF. In DNA, the CDR3 is TGCAGCGTGGGTGGGCAGCAGAACACTGAAGCTTTCTTT.